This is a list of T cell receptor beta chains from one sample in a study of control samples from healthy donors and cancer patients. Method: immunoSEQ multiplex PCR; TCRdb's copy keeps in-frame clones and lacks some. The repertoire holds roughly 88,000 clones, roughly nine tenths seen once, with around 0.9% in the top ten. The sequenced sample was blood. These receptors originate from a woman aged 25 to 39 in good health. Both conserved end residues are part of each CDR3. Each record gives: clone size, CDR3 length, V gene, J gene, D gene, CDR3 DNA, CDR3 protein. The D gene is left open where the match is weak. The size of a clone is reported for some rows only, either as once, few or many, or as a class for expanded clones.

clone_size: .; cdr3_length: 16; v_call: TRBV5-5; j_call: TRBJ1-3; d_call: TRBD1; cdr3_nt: TGTGCCAGCAGCCACCGGGACAGGGTTCCAGAAAACACCATATATTTT; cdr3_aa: CASSHRDRVPENTIYF
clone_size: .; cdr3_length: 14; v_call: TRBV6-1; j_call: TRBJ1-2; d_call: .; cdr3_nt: TGTGCCAGCAGTGATATACCAGGGGCTGGTGGCTACACCTTC; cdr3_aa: CASSDIPGAGGYTF
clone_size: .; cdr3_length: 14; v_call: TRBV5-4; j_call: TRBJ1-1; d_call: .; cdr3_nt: TGTGCCAGCAGCCAAGGACAATGGAACACTGAAGCTTTCTTT; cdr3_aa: CASSQGQWNTEAFF
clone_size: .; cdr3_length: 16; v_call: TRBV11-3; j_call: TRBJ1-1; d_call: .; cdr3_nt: TGTGCCAGCAGCTTAGCTCCGAGAGGTCAGGTAGCTGAAGCTTTCTTT; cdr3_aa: CASSLAPRGQVAEAFF
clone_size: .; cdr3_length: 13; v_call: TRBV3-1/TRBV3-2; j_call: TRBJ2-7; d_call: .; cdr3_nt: TGTGCCAGCAGCCAGACAGCGACCTACGAGCAGTACTTC; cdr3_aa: CASSQTATYEQYF
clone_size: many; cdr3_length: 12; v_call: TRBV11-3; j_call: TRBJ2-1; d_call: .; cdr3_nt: TGTGCCAGCAGCTCCCGAGTCAATGAGCAGTTCTTC; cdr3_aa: CASSSRVNEQFF
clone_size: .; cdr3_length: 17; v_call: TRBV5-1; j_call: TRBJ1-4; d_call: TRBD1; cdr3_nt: TGCGCCAGCAGCGCGGGACAGGGGGCTGCTGTAATTGAAAAACTGTTTTTT; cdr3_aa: CASSAGQGAAVIEKLFF
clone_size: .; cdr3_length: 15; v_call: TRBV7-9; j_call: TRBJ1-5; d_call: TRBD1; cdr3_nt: TGTGCCAGCAGCTCCCAAGGACAGGGTTTCCAGCCCCAGCATTTT; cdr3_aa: CASSSQGQGFQPQHF
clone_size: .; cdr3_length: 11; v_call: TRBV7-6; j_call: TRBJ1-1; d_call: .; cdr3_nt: TGTGCCAGTCGAGGGAACACTGAAGCTTTCTTT; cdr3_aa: CASRGNTEAFF
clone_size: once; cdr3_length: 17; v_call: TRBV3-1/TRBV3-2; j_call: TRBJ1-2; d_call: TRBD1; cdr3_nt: TGTGCCAGCAGCCAAGATCTGGGGACAGGGGGCATCGGCGGCTACACCTTC; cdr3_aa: CASSQDLGTGGIGGYTF
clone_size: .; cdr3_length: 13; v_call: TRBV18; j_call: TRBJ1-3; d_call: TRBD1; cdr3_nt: TGTGCCAGCTCACCAGGACAGGGAGGCACCATATATTTT; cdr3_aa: CASSPGQGGTIYF
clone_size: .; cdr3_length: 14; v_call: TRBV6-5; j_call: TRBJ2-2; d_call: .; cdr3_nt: TGTGCCAGCAGAGTGGCAGAAGACACCGGGGAGCTGTTTTTT; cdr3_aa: CASRVAEDTGELFF
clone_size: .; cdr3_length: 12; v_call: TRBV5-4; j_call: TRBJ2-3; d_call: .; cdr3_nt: TGTGCCAGCAGCTTGCGCACAGATACGCAGTATTTT; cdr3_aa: CASSLRTDTQYF
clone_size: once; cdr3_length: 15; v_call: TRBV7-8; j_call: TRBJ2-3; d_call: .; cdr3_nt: TGTGCCAGCAGCTTAGTGGGTGACTACACAGATACGCAGTATTTT; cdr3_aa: CASSLVGDYTDTQYF
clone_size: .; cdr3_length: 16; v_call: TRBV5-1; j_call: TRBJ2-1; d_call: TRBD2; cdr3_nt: TGCGCCAGCAGCTTGGCGGCTAGCGGGGCCCTAAGGGAGCAGTTCTTC; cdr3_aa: CASSLAASGALREQFF
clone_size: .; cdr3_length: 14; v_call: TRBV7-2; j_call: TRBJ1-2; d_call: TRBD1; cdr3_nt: TGTGCCAGCAGCGAAATTCAGGGGGCCTACGGCTACACCTTC; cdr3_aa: CASSEIQGAYGYTF
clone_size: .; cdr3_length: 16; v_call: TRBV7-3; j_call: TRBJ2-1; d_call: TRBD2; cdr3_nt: TGTGCCAGCAGCTTCCTAGCGGGGGGGCCGGGCAATGAGCAGTTCTTC; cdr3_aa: CASSFLAGGPGNEQFF
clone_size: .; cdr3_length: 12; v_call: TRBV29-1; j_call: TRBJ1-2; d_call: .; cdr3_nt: TGCAGCGTTGAATGGCGTCAGGGAAGCTACACCTTC; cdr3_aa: CSVEWRQGSYTF
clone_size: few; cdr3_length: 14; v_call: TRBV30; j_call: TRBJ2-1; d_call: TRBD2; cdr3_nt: TGTGCCTGGAGTACGGGCGGGGGCTACAATGAGCAGTTCTTC; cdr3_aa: CAWSTGGGYNEQFF
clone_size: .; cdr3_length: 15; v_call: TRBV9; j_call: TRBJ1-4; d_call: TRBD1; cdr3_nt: TGTGCCAGCAGCGGAAAGACAGGGGAAAGGGAAAAACTGTTTTTT; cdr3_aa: CASSGKTGEREKLFF
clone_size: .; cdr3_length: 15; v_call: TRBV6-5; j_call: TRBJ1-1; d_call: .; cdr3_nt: TGTGCCAGCAGTTACTCGTGGGGATTGAACACTGAAGCTTTCTTT; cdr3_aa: CASSYSWGLNTEAFF
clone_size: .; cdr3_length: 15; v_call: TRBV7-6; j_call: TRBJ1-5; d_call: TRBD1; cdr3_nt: TGTGCCAGCAGCTTAGGAGGGGGCGGAGGTGAGCCCCAGCATTTT; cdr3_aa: CASSLGGGGGEPQHF
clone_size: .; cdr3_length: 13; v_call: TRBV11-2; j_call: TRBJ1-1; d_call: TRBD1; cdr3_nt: TGTGCCAGCAGCTCTGAGGGGGCGGGTGAAGCTTTCTTT; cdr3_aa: CASSSEGAGEAFF
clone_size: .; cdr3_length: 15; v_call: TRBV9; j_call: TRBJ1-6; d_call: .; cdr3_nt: TGTGCCAGCAGCGTAGCAGCCAGGGTGGGTTCACCCCTCCACTTT; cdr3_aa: CASSVAARVGSPLHF